The 24 T cell receptor beta chains below all came from one sample that was sequenced in a study of blood T cell repertoires in COVID-19. Assay used: immunoSEQ multiplex PCR; TCRdb lists only in-frame clones, some missing. The sample lists hundreds of thousands of clones, roughly nine tenths occurring once. Sample: PBMCs or T cells enriched from blood (not recorded which). The receptors stem from a woman aged 25 to 39 who had recovered from COVID-19.

V is TRBV18 and J is TRBJ2-1; 11 bases fit TRBD1. With 6 bases clipped from V and 7 bases from J, the junction kept 8 bases outside the gene matches. The germline V gene encodes CDR1 KGHSH and CDR2 LQKENI. The CDR3 extends over 15 amino acids. Here the CDR3 DNA reads TGTGCCAGCTCCCAAGGACAGGGGGCATATAATGAGCAGTTCTTC. Translating gives CASSQGQGAYNEQFF.

The chain carries TRBV29-1 and TRBJ2-2; D might be TRBD1 (6 bases). Between the trimmed V and J ends, which lost 5 bases and 3 bases, there was a span of 10 bases. Germline-derived CDR1 and CDR2 are SQVTM and ANQGSEA. The CDR3 totals 13 residues. In DNA, the CDR3 is TGCAGCGTTACAGGGTCTTACACCGGGGAGCTGTTTTTT. Its protein is CSVTGSYTGELFF.

V and J are TRBV7-9 and TRBJ2-1, with D unclear. The length of the CDR3 is 17 residues. Germline V gene sequence: CDR1 SEHNR, CDR2 FQNEAQ (reference sequence). Trimming left V 2 bases short and J 3 bases short, with 17 bases between. As DNA, the CDR3 is TGTGCCAGCAGCTTAAGTTTGGGTCGACAACTCTACAATGAGCAGTTCTTC. Its translation: CASSLSLGRQLYNEQFF.

The chain recombines TRBV6-5 with TRBJ1-1; D remains unclear. CDR1 and CDR2 from the germline V gene are MNHEY and SVGAGI. The CDR3 is made up of 15 amino acids. V lost 0 bases to trimming and J lost 0 bases, with 8 bases between them. CDR3 DNA sequence: TGTGCCAGCAGTTACTCGTTGCACATGAACACTGAAGCTTTCTTT. Translated: CASSYSLHMNTEAFF.

This chain joins TRBV3-1 (or the pseudogene TRBV3-2) and TRBJ2-2; 11 bases match TRBD1. The V gene end was trimmed by 0 bases and the J gene end by 5 bases; junction bases not matched to a gene: 8. The V gene's germline CDR1 is LGHDT and CDR2 YNNKEL (reference sequence). The length of the CDR3 is 18 residues. CDR3 nucleotides: TGTGCCAGCAGCCAAGAAAAGGGACAGGGGGTGAGAACCGGGGAGCTGTTTTTT. Translation gives CASSQEKGQGVRTGELFF.

Only one count was recorded for this clone. The rearrangement joins TRBV7-9 to TRBJ2-5; 7 nucleotides match TRBD1. V shed 4 bases, J shed 1 base, and the junction held 9 bases outside the gene matches. CDR3 size: 16 residues. Germline V CDR1 and CDR2: SEHNR, FQNEAQ (reference sequence). CDR3 in DNA: TGTGCCAGCAGCTCCACAGGGGTAGGCACCCAAGAGACCCAGTACTTC. The encoded protein is CASSSTGVGTQETQYF.

The chain links TRBV21-1 to TRBJ2-7; TRBD1, the table's D call, was not compared with the DNA. TRBV21-1 is tagged as a pseudogene. The CDR3 sequence is 16 residues long. The CDR3 region has the DNA TGTGCCAGCATCTCATTCCCGACAGGGCGAATCTACGAGCAGTACTTC. This sequence encodes CASISFPTGRIYEQYF.

The V gene is TRBV12-3 or TRBV12-4, the J gene TRBJ1-4, with D possibly TRBD1 on 6 matching bases. This CDR3 has 13 residues. Trimming removed 4 bases at V and 5 bases at J, with 8 bases between. CDR3 coding DNA: TGTGCCAGCAGTTACAGGGCGAATGAAAAACTGTTTTTT. Translation: CASSYRANEKLFF.

At least ten counts were recorded for this clone. The chain uses TRBV29-1 and TRBJ2-7; perhaps TRBD1 as D (6 bases). Trimming cost V 6 bases and J 6 bases, with 12 bases left between them. The CDR3 contains 11 residues. Germline-derived CDR1 and CDR2 are SQVTM and ANQGSEA. The CDR3 reads CSVGTGLEQYF. As DNA, the CDR3 is TGCAGCGTGGGAACAGGGCTCGAGCAGTACTTC.

On this clone: The sample carries other DNA sequences with the same CDR3. The CDR3 is CASSSPPYEQYF. CDR3 coding DNA: TGTGCCAGCAGCTCTCCCCCCTACGAGCAGTACTTC. The chain employs TRBV28 and TRBJ2-7; D gene ambiguous. The germline CDR1 and CDR2 sequences are MDHEN and SYDVKM. The V end was cut by 6 bases, the J end by 2 bases, with 8 bases between. The CDR3 extends over 12 amino acids.

The chain combines TRBV18 with TRBJ1-1; 8 bases agree with TRBD1. The CDR3 consists of 16 residues. The ends lost 4 bases at V and 6 bases at J; junction bases unmatched: 13. Germline-derived CDR1 and CDR2 are KGHSH and LQKENI. CDR3 sequence reads: CASSQNLAQQGAEAFF. The CDR3 bases are TGTGCCAGCTCACAAAATTTGGCCCAACAGGGGGCTGAAGCTTTCTTT.

The chain uses TRBV7-9 and TRBJ2-7, with a tentative D call TRBD1 (6 bases). Trimming shortened V by 5 bases and J by 4 bases, and 18 bases separated the two germline ends. The CDR3 totals 15 residues. From germline, CDR1 is SEHNR and CDR2 FQNEAQ (reference sequence). The CDR3 coding sequence is TGTGCCAGCAGCACCTACCGGGACAAATCATACGAGCAGTACTTC. This sequence encodes CASSTYRDKSYEQYF.

The gene calls are TRBV11-3 and TRBJ2-3; perhaps TRBD2 as D (5 bases). Germline CDR1 SGHNT, CDR2 YENEEA. The CDR3 contains 15 residues. V was shortened by 5 bases and J by 6 bases, with 18 bases between the two germline ends. In nucleotides, the CDR3 is TGTGCCAGCAGCGTCGGACTCTCATCGGGGGATACGCAGTATTTT. Amino acids: CASSVGLSSGDTQYF.

This chain links TRBV15 with TRBJ1-2, with D possibly matching TRBD1 (5 bases). CDR1 LNHNV and CDR2 YYDKDF come from the germline V gene (reference sequence). V was trimmed by 2 bases and J by 6 bases, leaving 22 bases between them. The CDR3 extends over 17 amino acids. CDR3 in DNA: TGTGCCACCAGCAGACCCCCTGGGGCCCAGTGGATTGATGGCTACACCTTC. Its protein is CATSRPPGAQWIDGYTF.

V usage is TRBV5-1 and J usage is TRBJ2-7, with D perhaps matching TRBD1 (6 bases). From germline, CDR1 is SGHRS and CDR2 YFSETQ. The CDR3 runs 16 residues. V gave up 0 bases and J gave up 1 base, with 14 bases separating them. The CDR3 sequence: CASSLEERTESYEQYF. CDR3 bases: TGCGCCAGCAGCTTGGAAGAACGGACAGAGTCCTACGAGCAGTACTTC. Full variable domain (missing parts from reference TRBV5-1 and TRBJ2-7): KAGVTQTPRYLIKTRGQQVTLSCSPISGHRSVSWYQQTPGQGLQFLFEYFSETQRNKGNFPGRFSGRQFSNSRSEMNVSTLELGDSALYLCASSLEERTESYEQYFGPGTRLTVT.

This clone was recorded once. The chain couples TRBV4-1 to TRBJ2-7; 8 nucleotides match TRBD1. In germline, CDR1 is MGHRA, CDR2 YSYEKL. The CDR3 loop spans 17 amino acids. V was pared by 0 bases and J by 4 bases, with 11 bases of the junction left unmatched. CDR3 amino acids: CASSQENQGANWYEQYF. In DNA, the CDR3 is TGCGCCAGCAGCCAAGAGAATCAGGGGGCGAATTGGTACGAGCAGTACTTC.

The rearrangement uses TRBV18 and TRBJ1-1, with a tentative D call TRBD1 (6 bases). The germline gives CDR1 KGHSH, CDR2 LQKENI. V lost 3 bases, J lost 5 bases, and 16 bases lay in between. CDR3 length equals 15 residues. The CDR3 reads CASSPIGGPKTEAFF. In DNA form, the CDR3 reads TGTGCCAGCTCACCGATTGGGGGCCCTAAAACTGAAGCTTTCTTT.

The rearrangement uses TRBV7-2 and TRBJ2-7; the match to TRBD2 covers 13 bases. Germline CDR1 SGHTA, CDR2 FQGNSA. This CDR3 contains 18 residues. Trimming removed 3 bases from V and 0 bases from J; junction bases left unmatched: 8. CDR3 residues: CASSFRTSGGPNSYEQYF. The CDR3 region has the DNA TGTGCCAGCAGCTTCCGGACTAGCGGGGGACCGAACTCCTACGAGCAGTACTTC.

The chain couples TRBV5-6 to TRBJ2-7, with D hard to call. Germline CDR1 is SGHDT and CDR2 is YYEEEE. There are 12 residues in the CDR3. The ends were cut back, 3 bases at V and 5 bases at J, with 9 bases in the middle. In DNA, the CDR3 is TGTGCCAGCAGCTCCCGGTTCGACGAGCAGTACTTC. It specifies CASSSRFDEQYF.

The chain joins TRBV11-2 to TRBJ2-3; a weak D match, TRBD2 (7 bases). Germline CDR1 is SGHAT and CDR2 is FQNNGV. V was trimmed by 6 bases and J by 5 bases, leaving 12 bases between them. The CDR3 has 13 residues. The CDR3 bases are TGTGCCAGCAGGCGGGGGCAGGAAGATACGCAGTATTTT. This codes for CASRRGQEDTQYF.

The rearrangement links TRBV5-4 to TRBJ2-7; 10 nucleotides align to TRBD1. The V segment lost 0 bases and the J segment 5 bases; nucleotides outside the gene matches: 5. Germline-derived CDR1 and CDR2 are SGHNT and YYREEE (reference sequence). The CDR3 contains 15 residues. In DNA, the CDR3 is TGTGCCAGCAGCTTGGACCCCGACAGGGGGCACGAGCAGTACTTC. It yields the protein CASSLDPDRGHEQYF.

There are a few counts of this clone. The chain uses TRBV12-3 or TRBV12-4 and TRBJ1-2; 9 nucleotides match TRBD1. V lost 7 bases to trimming and J lost 13 bases; unmatched junction nucleotides: 13. CDR3 length equals 13 residues. As DNA, the CDR3 is TGTGCCAGCAACCCGGGACAGGGTCTCTCAGGCACCTTC. Its translation: CASNPGQGLSGTF.

The CDR3 DNA follows: TGCGCCAGCAGCTTGTTTTCAGGGGCGACTAATGAAAAACTGTTTTTT. It translates to CASSLFSGATNEKLFF. V usage is TRBV5-1 and J usage is TRBJ1-4; the D gene is possibly TRBD1 (6 bases). Trimming took 1 base from V and 2 from J, leaving 12 bases between them. The CDR3 length is 16 residues. Germline loops: CDR1 SGHRS, CDR2 YFSETQ.

This sequence joins TRBV11-2 and TRBJ1-5; TRBD1 matches 10 bases. Germline V gives CDR1 SGHAT, CDR2 FQNNGV. V trimming: 5 bases; J trimming: 6 bases; junction bases outside the gene matches: 7. There are 15 residues in the CDR3. The CDR3 nucleotides are TGTGCCAGCAGCCCTACCGGGACAGGGGCTCAGCCCCAGCATTTT. It translates to CASSPTGTGAQPQHF.